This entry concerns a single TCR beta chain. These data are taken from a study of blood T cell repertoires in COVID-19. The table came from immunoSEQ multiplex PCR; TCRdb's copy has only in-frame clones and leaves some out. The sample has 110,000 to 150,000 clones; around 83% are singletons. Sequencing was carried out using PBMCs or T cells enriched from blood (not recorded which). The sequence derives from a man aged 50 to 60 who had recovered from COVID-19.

CDR3 coding DNA: TGTGCCAGCAGGGGCCTCGGGGAAACCTACGAGCAGTACTTC. Amino acid sequence: CASRGLGETYEQYF. J is TRBJ2-7 and V is TRBV7-2, with a tentative D call TRBD2 (5 bases). The CDR3 runs to 14 residues. Germline assignment: CDR1 SGHTA and CDR2 FQGNSA. V was cut by 6 bases and J by 2 bases, with 14 bases left in between.